These 19 T cell receptor beta chains came from one sample sequenced in a study of cytomegalovirus exposure and HLA in healthy donors. This PCR relied on a set of 60 Vbeta primers and 13 Jbeta primers. Assay used: immunoSEQ multiplex PCR; TCRdb lists only in-frame clones, some missing. The sample carries about 160,000 clones, around four fifths recorded once. The sequencing input was PBMCs. The origin of the receptors is a man younger than 30 in good health and CMV-seronegative.

V gene TRBV28 combines with J gene TRBJ2-2; D uncertain. V was clipped by 2 bases and J by 2 bases, with 6 bases between them. This CDR3 has 14 amino acids. Germline CDR1 and CDR2: MDHEN and SYDVKM. CDR3 region: CASSLNRNTGELFF. The CDR3, as DNA: TGTGCCAGCAGTTTAAACAGAAACACCGGGGAGCTGTTTTTT.

This chain connects TRBV6-5 to TRBJ2-1, with 7 bases that match TRBD1. The CDR3 consists of 14 residues. J was trimmed by 13 bases and V by 2 bases; bases with no gene match: 11. Germline CDR1 is MNHEY and CDR2 is SVGAGI. The CDR3, as DNA: TGTGCCAGCAGTTACAGCGACAGGGAGTATAGACAGTTCTTC. Translating it yields CASSYSDREYRQFF.

The chain employs TRBV30 and TRBJ2-1, with 9 bases matching TRBD1. The CDR3 is made up of 15 amino acids. With V trimmed by 1 base and J by 3 bases, 4 bases remained unmatched. Germline-derived CDR1 and CDR2 are GTSNPN and SVGIG (reference sequence). The CDR3 region has the DNA TGTGCCTGGAGTGCCGGGACAGGGTTCTACAATGAGCAGTTCTTC. Translation: CAWSAGTGFYNEQFF.

The CDR3: CASSQAITSTDTQYF. The CDR3 region has the DNA TGCGCCAGCAGCCAAGCTATCACTAGCACAGATACGCAGTATTTT. V is TRBV4-1 and J is TRBJ2-3; unclear D gene. This CDR3 is 15 amino acids long. V gave up 1 base and J gave up 0 bases, with 8 bases separating them. Germline V gene sequence: CDR1 MGHRA, CDR2 YSYEKL.

The rearrangement joins TRBV4-1 to TRBJ1-2; D call uncertain. Trimming removed 3 bases from V and 2 bases from J, with 16 bases in between. The CDR3 consists of 16 residues. The germline V gene has CDR1 MGHRA and CDR2 YSYEKL. In DNA, the CDR3 is TGCGCCAGCAGCCACCCCGTAGACATTTCAAACTATGGCTACACCTTC. It translates to CASSHPVDISNYGYTF.

The chain uses TRBV5-1 and TRBJ2-7, with TRBD2 identical over 8 bases. CDR3 length equals 15 residues. V shed 3 bases, J shed 2 bases, and the junction held 7 bases outside the gene matches. Germline V CDR1 and CDR2: SGHRS, YFSETQ. The CDR3 region is CASSSSSGITYEQYF. In nucleotides, the CDR3 is TGCGCCAGCAGCTCCAGTAGCGGGATCACCTACGAGCAGTACTTC.

The gene calls are TRBV6-6 and TRBJ1-4, with D uncertain. The length of the CDR3 is 12 residues. The germline V gene has CDR1 MNHNY and CDR2 SVGAGI (reference sequence). Trimming stripped 5 bases from V and 6 bases from J, with 7 bases between. The CDR3 loop is CASSGRDEKLFF. CDR3 nucleotide sequence: TGTGCCAGCAGTGGGAGAGATGAAAAACTGTTTTTT.

This clone has just a few counts. The V call is TRBV14, the J call TRBJ2-2, with 8 bases fitting TRBD1. Germline trimming cut 2 bases from V and 7 bases from J; bases unmatched to any gene: 6. The CDR3 runs to 15 residues. Germline CDR1 and CDR2: SGHDN and FVKESK. The CDR3 loop reads CASSQRTGMVGELFF. The DNA of the CDR3 is TGTGCCAGCAGCCAACGGACAGGGATGGTCGGGGAGCTGTTTTTT.

As to this clone: This likely comes from a read error, as the CDR3 has no conserved phenylalanine or tryptophan at its end. No DNA is shown, since the ends of the CDR3 on it are uncertain; the CDR3 is the one TCRdb lists. This chain uses TRBV19 with TRBJ1-1; the table's D call, TRBD1, was not checked against the DNA. Per germline, CDR1 LNHDA and CDR2 SQIVND (reference sequence). Inclusive of both ends, the CDR3 amounts to 9 amino acids. The chain's CDR3 is CASSSDRVL.

CDR3 in amino acids: CASSLSPGVGTEAFF. The CDR3 nucleotides are TGTGCCAGCAGTTTATCGCCGGGGGTGGGGACTGAAGCTTTCTTT. The chain is built from TRBV27 and TRBJ1-1, with D tentatively TRBD1 (5 bases). This CDR3 is 15 amino acids long. The V gene's germline CDR1 is MNHEY and CDR2 SMNVEV (reference sequence). Deletions cut 0 bases from V and 5 bases from J, with 13 bases between.

As for this clone: Other DNA sequences within the sample encode an identical CDR3. The chain is built from TRBV29-1 and TRBJ1-2, with D possibly TRBD1 on 6 matching bases. The CDR3 totals 14 residues. CDR1 and CDR2 from the germline V gene are SQVTM and ANQGSEA. Trimming stripped 7 bases from V and 8 bases from J, with 23 bases between. The CDR3 DNA sequence: TGCAGCGCTTCCCCGGGGCAGGGGCCCGGCGGCTACACCTTC. Protein product: CSASPGQGPGGYTF.

In this sample, this clone turned up a few times. The CDR3 here is CASSSDGASEQYF. The CDR3 DNA reads as TGTGCCAGCAGCTCCGATGGGGCTAGCGAGCAGTACTTC. This chain links TRBV7-3 with TRBJ2-7; TRBD1 might be the D (5 bases). Germline CDR1 is SGHTA and CDR2 is FQGTGA. Trimming took off 4 bases at V and 6 bases at J, with 13 bases between the two ends. This CDR3 comprises 13 residues.

The chain couples TRBV7-6 to TRBJ2-3, with D possibly matching TRBD2 (5 bases). Germline CDR1 reads SGHVS; CDR2 reads FNYEAQ. V gave up 3 bases and J gave up 8 bases, with 12 bases separating them. The CDR3 is made up of 13 amino acids. CDR3 nucleotide sequence: TGTGCCAGCAGCTTCCCACGCGAGGGTACGCAGTATTTT. Amino acids: CASSFPREGTQYF.

The chain employs TRBV7-6 and TRBJ2-7; 11 nucleotides match TRBD2. CDR3 length: 16 amino acids. V dropped 6 bases and J dropped 2; count of bases not matched to a gene: 9. Germline assignment: CDR1 SGHVS and CDR2 FNYEAQ. CDR3: CASSTAGTSGTYEQYF. The CDR3 region has the DNA TGTGCCAGCAGTACAGCCGGGACTAGCGGAACCTACGAGCAGTACTTC.

In this sample, this clone turned up a few times. The V gene is TRBV9, the J gene TRBJ1-5; D not resolved. Germline CDR1 SGDLS, CDR2 YYNGEE. V lost 3 bases and J 9 bases, leaving 16 bases between the germline ends. This CDR3 is built from 14 residues. This chain's CDR3 is CASSATVLHRPQHF. DNA for the CDR3: TGTGCCAGCAGCGCCACCGTTCTCCACAGGCCCCAGCATTTT.

The rearrangement uses TRBV5-4 and TRBJ1-5, with 8 bases that match TRBD1. Germline loops: CDR1 SGHNT, CDR2 YYREEE (reference sequence). CDR3 length: 15 amino acids. V trimming: 3 bases; J trimming: 2 bases; junction bases outside the gene matches: 4. The CDR3 coding sequence is TGTGCCAGCAGCTCCCAGGGGGCGGGCAATCAGCCCCAGCATTTT. Translation gives CASSSQGAGNQPQHF.

The chain uses TRBV6-5 and TRBJ2-5; D not resolved. The DNA end favors TRBJ2-7, so the J call may be wrong. The CDR3 runs to 15 residues. CDR1 and CDR2 (germline): MNHEY, SVGAGI. The CDR3 nucleotides read TGTGCCAGCAGTTACTTCGGCAACCGCAACTACGAGCAGTACTTC. Translation gives CASSYFGNRNYEQYF.

V and J are TRBV5-4 and TRBJ1-6; possible D gene TRBD1, 5 bases. The V and J ends lost 7 bases and 5 bases respectively, with 10 bases between them. This CDR3 contains 13 residues. Germline values: CDR1 SGHNT, CDR2 YYREEE (reference sequence). The CDR3 region is CASGAEHNSPLHF. DNA for the CDR3: TGTGCCAGCGGGGCAGAGCATAATTCACCCCTCCACTTT.

This chain links TRBV27 with TRBJ2-1; TRBD2 matches at 8 bases. The CDR3 length is 15 residues. Germline CDR1 MNHEY, CDR2 SMNVEV (reference sequence). The V segment lost 5 bases and the J segment 7 bases; nucleotides outside the gene matches: 10. CDR3 DNA: TGTGCCAGCAGTCCTCGGGGACTAGACTTTAATGAGCAGTTCTTC. Its protein is CASSPRGLDFNEQFF.